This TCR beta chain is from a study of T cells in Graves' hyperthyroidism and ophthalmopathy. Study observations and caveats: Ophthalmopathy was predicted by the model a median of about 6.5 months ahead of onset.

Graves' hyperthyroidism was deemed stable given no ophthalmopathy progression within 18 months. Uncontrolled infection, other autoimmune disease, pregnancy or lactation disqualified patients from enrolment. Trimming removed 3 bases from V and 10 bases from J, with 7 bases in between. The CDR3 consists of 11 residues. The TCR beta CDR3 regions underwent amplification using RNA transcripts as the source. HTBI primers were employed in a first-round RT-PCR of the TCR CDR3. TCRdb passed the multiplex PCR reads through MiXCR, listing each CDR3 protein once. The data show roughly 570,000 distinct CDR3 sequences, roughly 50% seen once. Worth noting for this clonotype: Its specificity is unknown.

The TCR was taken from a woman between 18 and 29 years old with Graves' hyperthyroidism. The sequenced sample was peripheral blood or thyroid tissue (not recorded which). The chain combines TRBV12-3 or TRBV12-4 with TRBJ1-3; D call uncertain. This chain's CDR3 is CASSFEETIYF. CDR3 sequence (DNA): TGTGCCAGCAGTTTCGAAGAGACCATATATTTT.